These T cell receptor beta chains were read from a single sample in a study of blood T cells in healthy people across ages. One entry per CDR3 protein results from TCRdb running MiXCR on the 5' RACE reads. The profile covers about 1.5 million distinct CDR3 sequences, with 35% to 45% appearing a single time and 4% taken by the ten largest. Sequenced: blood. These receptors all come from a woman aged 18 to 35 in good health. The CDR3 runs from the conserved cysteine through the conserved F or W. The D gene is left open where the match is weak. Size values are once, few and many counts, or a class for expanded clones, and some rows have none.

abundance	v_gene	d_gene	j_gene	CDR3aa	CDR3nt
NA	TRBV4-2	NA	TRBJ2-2	CASSQEQGGTGELFF	TGTGCCAGCAGCCAAGAACAGGGAGGCACCGGGGAGCTGTTTTTT
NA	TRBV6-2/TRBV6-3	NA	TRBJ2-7	CASSLQGFHEQYF	TGTGCCAGCAGTTTACAGGGTTTCCACGAGCAGTACTTC
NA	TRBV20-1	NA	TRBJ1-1	CSAQDREGLMNTEAFF	TGCAGTGCTCAGGACCGAGAGGGCCTAATGAACACTGAAGCTTTCTTT
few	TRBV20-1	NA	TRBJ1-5	CSARDSGERTNRQPQHF	TGCAGTGCTAGAGATTCCGGTGAACGGACCAATAGGCAGCCCCAGCATTTT
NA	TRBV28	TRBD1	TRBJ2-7	CASSSTGGKGPINEQYF	TGTGCCAGCAGTTCAACAGGGGGCAAGGGCCCAATCAATGAGCAGTACTTC
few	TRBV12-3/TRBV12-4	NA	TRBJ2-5	CASRQGPSTQYF	TGTGCCAGCAGACAAGGCCCCTCGACCCAGTACTTC
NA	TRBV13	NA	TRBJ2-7	CASSWGLAPREQYF	TGTGCCAGCAGCTGGGGACTGGCCCCACGGGAGCAGTACTTC
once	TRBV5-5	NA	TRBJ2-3	CASSSTTSKLDTQYF	TGTGCCAGCAGCTCAACAACTAGCAAGTTGGATACGCAGTATTTT
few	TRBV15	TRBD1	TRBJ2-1	CATSRDLGDRGHNEQFF	TGTGCCACCAGCAGAGATCTAGGAGACAGGGGGCACAATGAGCAGTTCTTC
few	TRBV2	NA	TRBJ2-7	CASSEVGRSFVREQYF	TGTGCCAGCAGTGAAGTGGGACGGTCCTTTGTGCGTGAGCAGTACTTC
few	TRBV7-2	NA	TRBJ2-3	CASSLAATWRTDTQYF	TGTGCCAGCAGCTTAGCCGCCACCTGGAGGACAGATACGCAGTATTTT
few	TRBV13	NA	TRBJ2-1	CASSPPPVGQYNEQFF	TGTGCCAGCAGCCCACCCCCCGTGGGGCAATACAATGAGCAGTTCTTC
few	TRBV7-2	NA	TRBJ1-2	CASSFRQATNYGYTF	TGTGCCAGCAGCTTCCGACAGGCTACTAACTATGGCTACACCTTC
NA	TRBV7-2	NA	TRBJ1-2	CASSDRDGIYGYTF	TGTGCCAGCAGCGACCGGGACGGAATCTATGGCTACACCTTC
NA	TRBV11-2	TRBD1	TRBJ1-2	CASSLGTGWANYGYTF	TGTGCCAGCAGCCTCGGGACAGGGTGGGCTAACTATGGCTACACCTTC
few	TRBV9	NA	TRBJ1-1	CASSAPGSAEAFF	TGTGCCAGCAGCGCCCCGGGAAGCGCTGAAGCTTTCTTT
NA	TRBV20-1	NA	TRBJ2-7	CSARDPSRVLSSYEQYF	TGCAGTGCTAGAGACCCATCCAGAGTGCTAAGCTCCTACGAGCAGTACTTC
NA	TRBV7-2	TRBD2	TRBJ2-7	CASSSGGGGRSYEQYF	TGTGCCAGCAGCTCCGGAGGCGGGGGTCGCTCCTACGAGCAGTACTTC
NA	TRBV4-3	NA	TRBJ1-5	CASAATFWGNQPQHF	TGCGCCAGCGCAGCGACATTTTGGGGAAATCAGCCCCAGCATTTT
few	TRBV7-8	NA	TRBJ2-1	CASSLGGSGINNEQFF	TGTGCCAGCAGCTTAGGGGGTTCGGGTATTAACAATGAGCAGTTCTTC
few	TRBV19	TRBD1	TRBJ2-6	CASAALPGTETDSGANVLTF	TGTGCCAGCGCGGCCCTTCCCGGGACAGAGACTGACTCTGGGGCCAACGTCCTGACTTTC
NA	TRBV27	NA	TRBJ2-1	CASSLTTLHEQFF	TGTGCCAGCAGTTTAACAACCCTCCATGAGCAGTTCTTC
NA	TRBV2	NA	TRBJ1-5	CASSGEGNQPQHF	TGTGCCAGCAGTGGGGAGGGCAATCAGCCCCAGCATTTT
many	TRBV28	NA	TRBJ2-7	CASSLRPSYEQYF	TGTGCCAGCAGTTTACGGCCTTCCTACGAGCAGTACTTC
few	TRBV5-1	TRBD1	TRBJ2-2	CASSLGGQSTGELFF	TGCGCCAGCAGCTTGGGGGGACAGTCGACCGGGGAGCTGTTTTTT
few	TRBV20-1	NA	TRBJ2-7	CSAAIAGSYEQYF	TGCAGTGCAGCCATCGCAGGGAGCTACGAGCAGTACTTC
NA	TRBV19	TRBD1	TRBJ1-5	CASSVGQGADQPQHF	TGTGCCAGTAGTGTGGGACAGGGGGCCGATCAGCCCCAGCATTTT
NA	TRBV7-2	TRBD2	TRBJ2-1	CASSLADLAGYNEQFF	TGTGCCAGCAGCTTAGCGGATCTAGCGGGGTACAATGAGCAGTTCTTC